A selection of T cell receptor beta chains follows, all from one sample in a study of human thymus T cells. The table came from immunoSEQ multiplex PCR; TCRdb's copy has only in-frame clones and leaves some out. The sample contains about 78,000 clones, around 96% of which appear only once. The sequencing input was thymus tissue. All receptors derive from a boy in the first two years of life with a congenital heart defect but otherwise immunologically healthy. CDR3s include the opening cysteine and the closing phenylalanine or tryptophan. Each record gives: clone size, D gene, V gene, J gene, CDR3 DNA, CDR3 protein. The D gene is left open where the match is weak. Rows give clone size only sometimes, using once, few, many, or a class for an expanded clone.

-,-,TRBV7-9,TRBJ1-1,TGTGCCAGCAGCCCACTCGCCCCTCAGGGTCGGATGAACTCTGAAGCTTTCTTT,CASSPLAPQGRMNSEAFF
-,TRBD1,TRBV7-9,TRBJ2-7,TGTGCCAGCAGCTTAGGCCTTTCCCTGGACAGGACTTCCTACGAGCAGTACTTC,CASSLGLSLDRTSYEQYF
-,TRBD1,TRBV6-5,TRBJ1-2,TGTGCCAGCAGGGCAGGGGGCCCCTACTATGGCTACACCTTC,CASRAGGPYYGYTF
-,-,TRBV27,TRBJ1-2,TGTGCCAGCAGTCCCCAATCGACAGCGAACTATGGCTACACCTTC,CASSPQSTANYGYTF
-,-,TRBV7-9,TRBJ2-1,TGTGCCAGCAGCCGCTACGCTCGAGATGAGCAGTTCTTC,CASSRYARDEQFF
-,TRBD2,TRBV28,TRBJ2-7,TGTGCCAGCAGTGTAACTAGCGGGAGTCCCGAGCAGTACTTC,CASSVTSGSPEQYF
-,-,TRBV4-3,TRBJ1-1,TGCGCCAGCAGCCAAGTTTGGTACGGGAACACTGAAGCTTTCTTT,CASSQVWYGNTEAFF
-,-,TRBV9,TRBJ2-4,TGTGCCAGCAGCGTAGAGGCACGCCGAGGCATTCAGTACTTC,CASSVEARRGIQYF
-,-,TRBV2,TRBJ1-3,TGTGCCACCGCTTTGGACGGTGGAAACACCATATATTTT,CATALDGGNTIYF
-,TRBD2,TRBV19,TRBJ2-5,TGTGCCAGTAGTGCCCTTCACTCGGGACTAGCGATGGAGACCCAGTACTTC,CASSALHSGLAMETQYF
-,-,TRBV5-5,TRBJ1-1,TGTGCCAGCAGCTTAGACTTCTTGGCACCGAACACTGAAGCTTTCTTT,CASSLDFLAPNTEAFF
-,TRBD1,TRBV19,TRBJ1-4,TGTGCCAGTAGGCCCTGGACAGGGAAAAATGAAAAACTGTTTTTT,CASRPWTGKNEKLFF
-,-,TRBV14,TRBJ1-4,TGTGCCAGCAGCCCCCTCAGAGGAGGACCCGAAGAACTGTTTTTT,CASSPLRGGPEELFF
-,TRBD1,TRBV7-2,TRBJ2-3,TGTGCCAGCAGCTTAGCCCCAACAGGGGTAGAATTGAACACAGATACGCAGTATTTT,CASSLAPTGVELNTDTQYF
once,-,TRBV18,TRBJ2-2,TGTGCCAGCCCCCGAAGCGGGCGGAACACCGGGGAGCTGTTTTTT,CASPRSGRNTGELFF
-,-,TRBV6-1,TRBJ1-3,TGTGCCAGCAGTGCCAAGACGAGGACCTTCTATGGAAACACCATATATTTT,CASSAKTRTFYGNTIYF
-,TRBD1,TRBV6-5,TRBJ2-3,TGTGCCAGCAGGGGACAGGGGACAGATACGCAGTATTTT,CASRGQGTDTQYF
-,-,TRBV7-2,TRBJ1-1,TGTGCCAGCAGCTTGCTGTCGACAGTGCCTTCTGCCGGAGCTTTCTTT,CASSLLSTVPSAGAFF
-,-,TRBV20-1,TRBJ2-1,TGCAGTGCTAGAGCCAACAATGAGCAGTTCTTC,CSARANNEQFF
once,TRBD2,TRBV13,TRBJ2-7,TGTGCCAGCAGCTCGGGGGGCTACGAGCAGTACTTC,CASSSGGYEQYF
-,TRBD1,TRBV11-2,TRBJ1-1,TGTGCCAGCAGACCGAATGACAGGGGGCAAGCTTTCTTT,CASRPNDRGQAFF
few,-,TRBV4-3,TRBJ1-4,TGCGCCAGCAGCCAAATCCCCCCAGGGGAAAAACTGTTTTTT,CASSQIPPGEKLFF
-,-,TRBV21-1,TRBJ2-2,TGTGCCAGCAGCAAAAAAGATACGACTGGGGCGACCGGGGAGCTGTTTTTT,CASSKKDTTGATGELFF
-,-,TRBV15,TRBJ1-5,TGTGCCACCAGCAGATCTTTTCCCAATCAGCCCCAGCATTTT,CATSRSFPNQPQHF
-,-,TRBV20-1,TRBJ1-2,TGCAGTGCCCCCTCGGTAGGGGGCTACACCTTC,CSAPSVGGYTF
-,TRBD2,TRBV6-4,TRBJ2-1,TGTGCCAGCAGTGACTCGGCGGGACTAGCGGGAGGGGGTGAGCAGTTCTTC,CASSDSAGLAGGGEQFF
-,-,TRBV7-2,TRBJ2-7,TGTGCCAGCAGCTTAGCGGGTCCGGACAGAAACTCCTACGAGCAGTACTTC,CASSLAGPDRNSYEQYF
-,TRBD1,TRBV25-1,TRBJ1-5,TGTGCCAGCAGTAGTCCGCCAAGGGACAGAGGAATTTTACAGCCCCAGCATTTT,CASSSPPRDRGILQPQHF
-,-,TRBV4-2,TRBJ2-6,TGTGCCAGCAGCCAAGGAGGGGCTGAGGGGGGGACGGAGGCTTCTGGGGCCAACGTCCTGACTTTC,CASSQGGAEGGTEASGANVLTF
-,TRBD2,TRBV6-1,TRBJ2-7,TGTGCCAGCAAAGGGACTAGCGCCTACGAGCAGTACTTC,CASKGTSAYEQYF
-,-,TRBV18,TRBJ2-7,TGTGCCAGCTCACCTTACAGGGCATCGGACTACGAGCAGTACTTC,CASSPYRASDYEQYF
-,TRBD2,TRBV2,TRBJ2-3,TGTGCCAGCAGTGGACTAGCGGGAGAGGCAGATACGCAGTATTTT,CASSGLAGEADTQYF
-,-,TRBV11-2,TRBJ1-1,TGTGCCAGCAGCCTAAGAACCCCAGCGCGTGAAGCTTTCTTT,CASSLRTPAREAFF
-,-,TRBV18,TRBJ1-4,TGTGCCAGCTCACTCGGGCCCCCGACGGGATTAAATGAAAAACTGTTTTTT,CASSLGPPTGLNEKLFF
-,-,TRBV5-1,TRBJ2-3,TGCGCCAGCAGCTTGGACCACAGCACAGATACGCAGTATTTT,CASSLDHSTDTQYF
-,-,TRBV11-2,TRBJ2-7,TGTGCCAGCAGATACCACTGGACGCATGGGTGTGAGCAGTACTTC,CASRYHWTHGCEQYF
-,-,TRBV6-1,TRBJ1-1,TGTGCCAGCAGTGAAGCAGGAGAGAACACTGAAGCTTTCTTT,CASSEAGENTEAFF
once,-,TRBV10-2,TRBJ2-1,TGCGCCAGCAGCGACCCGGAGAGAACTACCTACAATGAGCAGTTCTTC,CASSDPERTTYNEQFF
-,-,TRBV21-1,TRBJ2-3,TGTGCCAGCAGCACCGTCGGGACAGGGGAGGTCACAGATACGCAGTATTTT,CASSTVGTGEVTDTQYF
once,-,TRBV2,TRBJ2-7,TGTGCCAGCAGTGAAGCACTGAACCTTAGCTCCTACGAGCAGTACTTC,CASSEALNLSSYEQYF
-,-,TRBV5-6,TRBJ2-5,TGTGCCAGCAGCTGTAGAGTCCCAGAGACCCAGTACTTC,CASSCRVPETQYF
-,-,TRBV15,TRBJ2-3,TGTGCCACCAGCAAGACATTAAGGGGCGTCGGCACAGATACGCAGTATTTT,CATSKTLRGVGTDTQYF
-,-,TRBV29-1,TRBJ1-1,TGCAGCGTGATGACAGCTGAAGCTTTCTTT,CSVMTAEAFF
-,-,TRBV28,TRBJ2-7,TGTGCCAGCAACCGGTTATTAGGCTACGAGCAGTACTTC,CASNRLLGYEQYF
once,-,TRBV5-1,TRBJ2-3,TGCGCCAGCACCTTCACCCTAGCGACAGATACGCAGTATTTT,CASTFTLATDTQYF
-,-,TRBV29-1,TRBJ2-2,TGCAGCGTTGAAGACGGGGACACCGGGGAGCTGTTTTTT,CSVEDGDTGELFF
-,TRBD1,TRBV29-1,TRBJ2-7,TGCAGCGTTGAAGGGACAGGGGCCGGTGAGCAGTACTTC,CSVEGTGAGEQYF
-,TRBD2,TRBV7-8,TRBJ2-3,TGTGCCAGCAGCTTCCACAACGGACTAGCGGGGTCACTCGGGAGCACAGATACGCAGTATTTT,CASSFHNGLAGSLGSTDTQYF
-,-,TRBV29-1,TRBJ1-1,TGCAGCGTGTACCACACTGAAGCTTTCTTT,CSVYHTEAFF
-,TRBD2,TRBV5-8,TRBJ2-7,TGTGCCAGCAGCCGGACTAGGCCTCGACCCTACGAGCAGTACTTC,CASSRTRPRPYEQYF
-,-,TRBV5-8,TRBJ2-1,TGTGCCAGCAGCTTGGAAGTGGGGTATGAGCAGTTCTTC,CASSLEVGYEQFF
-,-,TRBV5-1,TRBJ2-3,TGCGCCAGCAGGGAGGGCCGCTGGCCGCGCACAGATACGCAGTATTTT,CASREGRWPRTDTQYF
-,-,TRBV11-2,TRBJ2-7,TGTGCCAGCAGCTTAGATAGCGGGTGGGACAGTTATCCGGGGGCCTACGAGCAGTACTTC,CASSLDSGWDSYPGAYEQYF
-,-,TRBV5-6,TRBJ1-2,TGTGCCAGCAGCCTACCTCGGGACCGGGCATCAAGGGATGCGGGCTACACCTTC,CASSLPRDRASRDAGYTF
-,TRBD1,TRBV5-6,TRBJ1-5,TGTGCCAGCGGGAGGGGGCCCCACAATCAGCCCCAGCATTTT,CASGRGPHNQPQHF